The 11 T cell receptor beta chains in this list originate from one sample, sequenced in a study of early T cells in non-severe SARS-CoV-2 infection. A single record per CDR3 protein comes from TCRdb applying MiXCR to the 5' RACE reads. The sample includes roughly 32,000 distinct CDR3 sequences, 8% to 9.5% of them seen just once. The sample was whole blood. Receptors were obtained from an adult who was a healthcare worker with PCR-confirmed SARS-CoV-2 infection or an uninfected control (not recorded which).

CDR3 sequence reads: CSAKTPGPNYEQYF. DNA for the CDR3: TGCAGTGCTAAGACACCGGGGCCTAACTACGAGCAGTACTTC. The rearrangement links TRBV20-1 to TRBJ2-7; the D call may be TRBD1 or TRBD2 (5 bases each). Germline V gene data show CDR1 as DFQATT and CDR2 as SNEGSKA (reference sequence). V lost 4 bases, J lost 3 bases, and 16 bases lay in between. This CDR3 has 14 residues.

This clonotype has ten or more counts. This chain uses TRBV20-1 with TRBJ2-1, with 7 positions matching TRBD1. The CDR3 is 14 amino acids. Per the germline V gene, CDR1 is DFQATT and CDR2 is SNEGSKA (reference sequence). The ends lost 5 bases at V and 4 bases at J; junction bases unmatched: 8. CDR3 sequence reads: CSAPTGVKYNEQFF. CDR3 DNA sequence: TGCAGTGCTCCCACAGGGGTGAAATACAATGAGCAGTTCTTC.

This clonotype was seen at least ten times. The V gene is TRBV6-5, the J gene TRBJ1-2; unclear D gene. Trimming removed 4 bases at V and 8 bases at J, with 11 bases between. There are 12 residues in the CDR3. Germline-derived CDR1 and CDR2 are MNHEY and SVGAGI. The CDR3 here is CASSSERRGYTF. The CDR3, as DNA: TGTGCCAGCAGTTCTGAACGCAGGGGCTACACCTTC.

J is TRBJ1-4 and V is TRBV7-2; TRBD1 might be the D (5 bases). Germline V gives CDR1 SGHTA, CDR2 FQGNSA. There are 14 residues in the CDR3. V lost 5 bases and J 5 bases, leaving 12 bases between the germline ends. The CDR3 region is CASSPTYRNEKLFF. The CDR3 region has the DNA TGTGCCAGCAGCCCAACCTACAGGAATGAAAAACTGTTTTTT.

This clonotype appeared a few times. This chain links TRBV7-2 with TRBJ2-7; 7 bases fit TRBD2. Germline CDR1 reads SGHTA; CDR2 reads FQGNSA. The CDR3 is 12 residues long. The V gene end was trimmed by 8 bases and the J gene end by 3 bases; junction bases not matched to a gene: 4. CDR3 sequence reads: CASGWTSYEQYF. The CDR3 bases are TGTGCCAGCGGCTGGACTAGCTACGAGCAGTACTTC.

The J gene is TRBJ2-1, the V gene TRBV5-6, with 7 bases aligning to TRBD1. V shed 3 bases, J shed 16 bases, and the junction held 10 bases outside the gene matches. The V gene's germline CDR1 is SGHDT and CDR2 YYEEEE. CDR3 length: 12 residues. For the CDR3, the DNA is TGTGCCAGCAGCTCCTGGACAGGAACGAGCTTCTTC. Protein product: CASSSWTGTSFF.

This clonotype qualifies as medium-sized (0.01 to 0.1%). The chain employs TRBV11-1 and TRBJ2-2; D unclear. Germline V gene lookup returns CDR1 SGHAT and CDR2 FQDESV (reference sequence). With 5 bases removed from V and 6 bases from J, the gap between germline ends came to 13 bases. The CDR3 is 14 amino acids. The CDR3 loop reads CASSALRLSGELFF. CDR3 coding DNA: TGTGCCAGCAGCGCCCTCCGCCTATCCGGGGAGCTGTTTTTT.

This clonotype was found many times. This chain connects TRBV9 to TRBJ2-7, with D perhaps TRBD1 (6 bases). The CDR3 is made up of 15 amino acids. Per germline, CDR1 SGDLS and CDR2 YYNGEE. Between the trimmed V and J ends, which lost 4 bases and 1 base, there was a span of 15 bases. CDR3 in DNA: TGTGCCAGCAGCCAAAACGACAGGCCTTCCTACGAGCAGTACTTC. Its protein product is CASSQNDRPSYEQYF.

This clonotype was picked up many times. The CDR3 coding sequence is TGTGCCTGGGGGAGGGCAGGGAACAATGAGCAGTTCTTC. Residues: CAWGRAGNNEQFF. The chain carries TRBV30 and TRBJ2-1; 7 bases fit TRBD2. Unmatched junction bases numbered 6, after V lost 5 bases and J lost 5 bases. CDR1 and CDR2 from the germline V gene are GTSNPN and SVGIG (reference sequence). CDR3 length: 13 amino acids. Filled out from reference TRBV30 and TRBJ2-1, the complete variable domain reads SQTIHQWPATLVQPVGSPLSLECTVEGTSNPNLYWYRQAAGRGLQLLFYSVGIGQISSEVPQNLSASRPQDRQFILSSKKLLLSDSGFYLCAWGRAGNNEQFFGPGTRLTVL.

This clonotype was recorded at least ten times. The chain employs TRBV20-1 and TRBJ2-3, with unresolved D. Germline values: CDR1 DFQATT, CDR2 SNEGSKA (reference sequence). The CDR3 is 11 amino acids. V gave up 7 bases and J gave up 2 bases, with 7 bases separating them. The CDR3 here is CSGEYTDTQYF. The CDR3 DNA reads as TGCAGTGGGGAATACACAGATACGCAGTATTTT.

This clonotype was observed a few times. The genes are TRBV19 and TRBJ1-4; D uncertain. V dropped 7 bases and J dropped 7 bases, with 13 bases sitting between them. The germline CDR1 and CDR2 sequences are LNHDA and SQIVND (reference sequence). The CDR3 covers 13 residues. The CDR3 sequence is CASTPEAGEKLFF. The CDR3, as DNA: TGTGCCAGTACCCCCGAGGCGGGTGAAAAACTGTTTTTT.